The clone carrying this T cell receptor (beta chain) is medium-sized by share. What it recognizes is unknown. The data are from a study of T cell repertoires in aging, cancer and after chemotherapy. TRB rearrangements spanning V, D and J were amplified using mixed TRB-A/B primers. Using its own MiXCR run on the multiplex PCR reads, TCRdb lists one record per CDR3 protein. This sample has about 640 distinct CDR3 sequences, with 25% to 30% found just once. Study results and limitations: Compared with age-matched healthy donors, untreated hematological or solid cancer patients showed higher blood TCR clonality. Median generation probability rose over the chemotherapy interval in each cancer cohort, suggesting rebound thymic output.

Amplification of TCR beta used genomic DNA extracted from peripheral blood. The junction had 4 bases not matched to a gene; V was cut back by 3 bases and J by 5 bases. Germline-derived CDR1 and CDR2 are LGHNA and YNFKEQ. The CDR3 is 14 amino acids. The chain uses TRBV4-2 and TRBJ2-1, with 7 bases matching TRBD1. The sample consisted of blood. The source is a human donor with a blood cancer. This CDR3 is CASSHRDRDNEQFF. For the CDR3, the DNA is TGTGCCAGCAGCCATAGGGACAGAGACAATGAGCAGTTCTTC.